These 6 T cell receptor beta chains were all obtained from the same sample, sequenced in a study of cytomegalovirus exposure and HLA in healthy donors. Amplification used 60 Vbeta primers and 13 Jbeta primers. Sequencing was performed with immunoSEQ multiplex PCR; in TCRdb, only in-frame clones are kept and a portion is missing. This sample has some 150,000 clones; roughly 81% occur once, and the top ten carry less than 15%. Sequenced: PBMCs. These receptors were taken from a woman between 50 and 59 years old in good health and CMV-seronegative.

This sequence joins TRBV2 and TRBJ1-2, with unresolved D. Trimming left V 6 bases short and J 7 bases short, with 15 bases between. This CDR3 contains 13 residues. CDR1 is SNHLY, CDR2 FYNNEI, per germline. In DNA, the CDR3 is TGTGCCAGCAGCGAGACACCAACTGGTGGCTACACCTTC. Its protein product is CASSETPTGGYTF.

The CDR3 spells CASSARTGENYGYTF. For the CDR3, the DNA is TGTGCCAGCAGCGCCAGGACAGGGGAGAACTATGGCTACACCTTC. The chain joins TRBV9 to TRBJ1-2; 9 bases match TRBD1. J was trimmed by 2 bases and V by 3 bases; bases with no gene match: 5. Germline CDR1 and CDR2: SGDLS and YYNGEE. The CDR3 is 15 residues long.

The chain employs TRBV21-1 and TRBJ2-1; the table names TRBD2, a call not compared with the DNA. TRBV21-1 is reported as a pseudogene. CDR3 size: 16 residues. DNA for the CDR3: TGTGCCAGCAGCTACCCGCAGCGGGGGAAGGGCAATGAGCAGTTCTTC. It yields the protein CASSYPQRGKGNEQFF.

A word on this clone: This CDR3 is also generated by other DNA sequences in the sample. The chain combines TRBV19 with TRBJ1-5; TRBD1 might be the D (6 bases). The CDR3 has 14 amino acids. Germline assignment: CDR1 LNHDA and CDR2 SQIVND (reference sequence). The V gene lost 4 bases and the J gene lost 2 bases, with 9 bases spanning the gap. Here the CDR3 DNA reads TGTGCCAGTAGTAGCAGGGGAGGCAATCAGCCCCAGCATTTT. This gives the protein CASSSRGGNQPQHF.

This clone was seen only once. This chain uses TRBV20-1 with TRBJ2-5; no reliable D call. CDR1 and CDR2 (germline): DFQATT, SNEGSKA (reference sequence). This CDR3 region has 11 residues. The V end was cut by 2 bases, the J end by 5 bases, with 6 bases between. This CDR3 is CSARPSETQYF. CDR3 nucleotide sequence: TGCAGTGCTAGACCTTCCGAGACCCAGTACTTC.

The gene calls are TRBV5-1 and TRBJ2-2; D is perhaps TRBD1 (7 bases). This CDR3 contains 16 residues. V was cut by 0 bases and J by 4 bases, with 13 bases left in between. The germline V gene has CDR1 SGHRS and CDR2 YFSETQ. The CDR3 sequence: CASSLVWQGGTGELFF. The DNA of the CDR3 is TGCGCCAGCAGCTTGGTTTGGCAGGGGGGCACCGGGGAGCTGTTTTTT.